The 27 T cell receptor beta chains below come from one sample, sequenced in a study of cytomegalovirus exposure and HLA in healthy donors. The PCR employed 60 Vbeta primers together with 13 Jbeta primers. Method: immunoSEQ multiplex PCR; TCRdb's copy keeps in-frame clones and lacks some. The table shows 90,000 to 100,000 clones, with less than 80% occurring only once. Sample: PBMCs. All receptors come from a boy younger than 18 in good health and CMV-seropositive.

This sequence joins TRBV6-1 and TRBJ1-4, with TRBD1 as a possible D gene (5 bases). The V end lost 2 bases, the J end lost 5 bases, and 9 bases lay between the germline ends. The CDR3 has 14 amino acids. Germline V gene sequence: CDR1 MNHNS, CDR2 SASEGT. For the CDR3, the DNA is TGTGCCAGCAGTGAAAACAGGCTGAATGAAAAACTGTTTTTT. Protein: CASSENRLNEKLFF.

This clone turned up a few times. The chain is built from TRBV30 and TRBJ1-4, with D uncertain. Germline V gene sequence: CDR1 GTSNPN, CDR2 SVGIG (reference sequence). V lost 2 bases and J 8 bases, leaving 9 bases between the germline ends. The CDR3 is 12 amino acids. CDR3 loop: CAWSSGQEKLFF. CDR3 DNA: TGTGCCTGGAGTAGTGGGCAAGAAAAACTGTTTTTT.

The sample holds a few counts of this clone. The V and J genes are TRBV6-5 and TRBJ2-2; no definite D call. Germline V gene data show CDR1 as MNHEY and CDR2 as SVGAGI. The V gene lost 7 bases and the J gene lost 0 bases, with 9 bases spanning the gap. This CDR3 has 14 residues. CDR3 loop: CASTRSANTGELFF. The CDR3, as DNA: TGTGCCAGCACGCGTTCCGCGAACACCGGGGAGCTGTTTTTT.

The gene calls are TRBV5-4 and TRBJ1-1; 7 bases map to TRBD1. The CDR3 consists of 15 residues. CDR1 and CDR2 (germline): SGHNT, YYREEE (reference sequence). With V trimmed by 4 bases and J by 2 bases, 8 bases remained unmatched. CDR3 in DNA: TGTGCCAGCAGCCGCGACGGACAGGCAAACACTGAAGCTTTCTTT. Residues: CASSRDGQANTEAFF.

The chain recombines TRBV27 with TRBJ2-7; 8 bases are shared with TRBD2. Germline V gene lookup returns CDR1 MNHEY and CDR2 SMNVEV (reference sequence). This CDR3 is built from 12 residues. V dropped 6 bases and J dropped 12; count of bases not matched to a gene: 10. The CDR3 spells CASSLVGGRRYF. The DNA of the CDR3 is TGTGCCAGCAGCCTAGTGGGCGGGAGGCGGTACTTC.

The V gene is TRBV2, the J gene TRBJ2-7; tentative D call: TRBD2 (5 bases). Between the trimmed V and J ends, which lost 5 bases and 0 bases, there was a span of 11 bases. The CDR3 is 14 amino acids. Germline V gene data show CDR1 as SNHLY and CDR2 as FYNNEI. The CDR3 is CASSLSGPSYEQYF. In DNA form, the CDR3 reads TGTGCCAGCAGTCTCAGCGGACCCTCCTACGAGCAGTACTTC.

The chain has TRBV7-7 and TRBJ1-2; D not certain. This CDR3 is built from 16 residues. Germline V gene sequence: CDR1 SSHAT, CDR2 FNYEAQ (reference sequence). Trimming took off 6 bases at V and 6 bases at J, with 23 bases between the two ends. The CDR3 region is CASSSLSRIVTHGYTF. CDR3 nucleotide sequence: TGTGCCAGCAGTTCTCTAAGCAGGATAGTCACGCATGGCTACACCTTC. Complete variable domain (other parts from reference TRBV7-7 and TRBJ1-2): GAGVSQSPRYKVTKRGQDVTLRCDPISSHATLYWYQQALGQGPEFLTYFNYEAQPDKSGLPSDRFSAERPEGSISTLTIQRTEQRDSAMYRCASSSLSRIVTHGYTFGSGTRLTVV.

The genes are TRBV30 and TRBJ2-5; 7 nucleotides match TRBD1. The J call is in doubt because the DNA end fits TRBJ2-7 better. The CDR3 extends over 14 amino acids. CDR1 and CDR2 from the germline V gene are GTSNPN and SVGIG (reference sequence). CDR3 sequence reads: CAWNRGDLSYEQYF. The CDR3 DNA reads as TGTGCCTGGAACAGGGGCGATCTCTCCTACGAGCAGTACTTC.

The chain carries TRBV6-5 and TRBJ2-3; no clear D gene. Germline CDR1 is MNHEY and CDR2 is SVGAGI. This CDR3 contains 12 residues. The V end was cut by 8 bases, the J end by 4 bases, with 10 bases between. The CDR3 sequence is CASSVRADTQYF. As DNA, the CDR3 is TGTGCCAGCTCCGTACGGGCAGATACGCAGTATTTT.

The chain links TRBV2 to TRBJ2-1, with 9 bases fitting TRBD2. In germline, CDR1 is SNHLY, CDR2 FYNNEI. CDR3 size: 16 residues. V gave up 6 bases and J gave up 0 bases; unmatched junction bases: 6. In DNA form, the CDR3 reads TGTGCCAGCAGCGCCGGTAGCGGGAGCTCCTACAATGAGCAGTTCTTC. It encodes CASSAGSGSSYNEQFF.

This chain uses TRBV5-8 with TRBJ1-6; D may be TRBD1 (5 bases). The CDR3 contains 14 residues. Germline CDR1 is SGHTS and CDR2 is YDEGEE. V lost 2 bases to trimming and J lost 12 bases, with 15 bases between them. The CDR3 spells CASSFGTPLGPLHF. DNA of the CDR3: TGTGCCAGCAGCTTCGGGACTCCTCTTGGACCCCTCCACTTT.

In DNA form, the CDR3 reads TGTGCCAGCATCATCGACAGGGGGCGAACAGATACGCAGTATTTT. Its protein is CASIIDRGRTDTQYF. The J gene is TRBJ2-3, the V gene TRBV5-8, with TRBD1 matching 10 bases. The CDR3 runs 15 residues. After removal of 6 bases from V and 3 bases from J, the junction contained 7 bases not matched to a gene. Per germline, CDR1 SGHTS and CDR2 YDEGEE.

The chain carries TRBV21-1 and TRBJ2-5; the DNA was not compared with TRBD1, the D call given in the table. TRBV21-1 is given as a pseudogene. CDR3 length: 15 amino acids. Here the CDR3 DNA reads TGTGCCAGCAGCCTACGGGGGACAGGGAGAGAGACCCAGTACTTC. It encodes CASSLRGTGRETQYF.

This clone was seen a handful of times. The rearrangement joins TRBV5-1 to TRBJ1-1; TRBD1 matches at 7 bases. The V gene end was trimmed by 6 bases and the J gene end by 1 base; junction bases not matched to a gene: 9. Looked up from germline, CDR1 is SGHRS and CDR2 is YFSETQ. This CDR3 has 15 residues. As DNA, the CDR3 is TGCGCCAGCAATGCGGGGACAGTTAAGAACACTGAAGCTTTCTTT. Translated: CASNAGTVKNTEAFF.

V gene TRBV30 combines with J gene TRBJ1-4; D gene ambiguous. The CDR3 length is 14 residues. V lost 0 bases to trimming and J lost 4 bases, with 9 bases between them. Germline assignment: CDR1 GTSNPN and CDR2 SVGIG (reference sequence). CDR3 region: CAWSVKLLNEKLFF. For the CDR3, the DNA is TGTGCCTGGAGTGTTAAACTGCTTAATGAAAAACTGTTTTTT.

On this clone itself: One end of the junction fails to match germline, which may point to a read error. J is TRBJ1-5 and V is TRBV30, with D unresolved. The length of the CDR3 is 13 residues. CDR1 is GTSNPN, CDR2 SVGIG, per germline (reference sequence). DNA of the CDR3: TGTGCCTGGAGTGGCGGGAGCACTCAGCCCCAGAATTTT. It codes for CAWSGGSTQPQNF. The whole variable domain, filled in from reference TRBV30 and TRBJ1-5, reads SQTIHQWPATLVQPVGSPLSLECTVEGTSNPNLYWYRQAAGRGLQLLFYSVGIGQISSEVPQNLSASRPQDRQFILSSKKLLLSDSGFYLCAWSGGSTQPQNFGDGTRLSIL.

The CDR3 here is CASSVRTSYNEQFF. In nucleotides, the CDR3 is TGTGCCAGCAGCGTGAGAACTAGTTACAATGAGCAGTTCTTC. The J gene is TRBJ2-1, the V gene TRBV9, with D possibly matching TRBD2 (5 bases). Germline CDR1 SGDLS, CDR2 YYNGEE. Between the trimmed V and J ends, which lost 2 bases and 4 bases, there was a span of 10 bases. The CDR3 sequence is 14 residues long. The full variable domain, completed using reference TRBV9 and TRBJ2-1, is DSGVTQTPKHLITATGQRVTLRCSPRSGDLSVYWYQQSLDQGLQFLIQYYNGEERAKGNILERFSAQQFPDLHSELNLSSLELGDSALYFCASSVRTSYNEQFFGPGTRLTVL.

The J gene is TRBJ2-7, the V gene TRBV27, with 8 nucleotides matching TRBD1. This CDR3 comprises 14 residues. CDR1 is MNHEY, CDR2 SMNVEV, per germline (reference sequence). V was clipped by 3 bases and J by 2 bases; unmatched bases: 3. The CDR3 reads CASSLGQATYEQYF. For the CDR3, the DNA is TGTGCCAGCAGTTTGGGACAGGCTACCTACGAGCAGTACTTC.

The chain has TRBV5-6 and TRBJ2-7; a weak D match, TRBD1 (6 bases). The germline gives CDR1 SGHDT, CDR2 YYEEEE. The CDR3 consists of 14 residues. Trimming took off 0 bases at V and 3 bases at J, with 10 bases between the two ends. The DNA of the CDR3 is TGTGCCAGCAGCTTGGGGTCCAGGGGCTACGAGCAGTACTTC. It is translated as CASSLGSRGYEQYF.

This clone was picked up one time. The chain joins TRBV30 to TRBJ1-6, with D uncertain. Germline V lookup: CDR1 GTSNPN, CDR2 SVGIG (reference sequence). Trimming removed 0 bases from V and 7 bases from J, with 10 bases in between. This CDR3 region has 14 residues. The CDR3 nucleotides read TGTGCCTGGAGTGTAAAACAGCAAAATTCACCCCTCCACTTT. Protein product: CAWSVKQQNSPLHF.

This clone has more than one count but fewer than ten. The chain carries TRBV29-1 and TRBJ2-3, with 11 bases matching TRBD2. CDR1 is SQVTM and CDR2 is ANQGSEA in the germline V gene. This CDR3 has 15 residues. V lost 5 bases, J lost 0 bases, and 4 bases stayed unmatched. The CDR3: CSVTVAGGSTDTQYF. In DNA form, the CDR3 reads TGCAGCGTTACGGTAGCGGGGGGGAGCACAGATACGCAGTATTTT.

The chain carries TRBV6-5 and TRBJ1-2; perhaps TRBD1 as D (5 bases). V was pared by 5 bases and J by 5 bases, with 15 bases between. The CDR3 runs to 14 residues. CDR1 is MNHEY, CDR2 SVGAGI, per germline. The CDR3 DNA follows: TGTGCCAGCAGTCGCCTCCAGGGAGGGTATGGCTACACCTTC. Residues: CASSRLQGGYGYTF.

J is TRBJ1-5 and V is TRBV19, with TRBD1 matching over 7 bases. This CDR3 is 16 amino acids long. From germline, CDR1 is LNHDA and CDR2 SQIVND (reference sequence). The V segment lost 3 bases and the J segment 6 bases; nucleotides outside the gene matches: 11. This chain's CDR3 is CASSIVGTARGQPQHF. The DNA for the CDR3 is TGTGCCAGTAGTATCGTTGGGACAGCTAGGGGTCAGCCCCAGCATTTT.

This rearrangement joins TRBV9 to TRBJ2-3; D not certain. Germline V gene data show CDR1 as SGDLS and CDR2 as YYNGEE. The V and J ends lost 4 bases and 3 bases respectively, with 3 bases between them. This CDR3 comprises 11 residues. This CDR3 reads CASSSTDTQYF. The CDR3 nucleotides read TGTGCCAGCAGCTCGACAGATACGCAGTATTTT. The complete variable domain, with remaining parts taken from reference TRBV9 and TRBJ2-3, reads DSGVTQTPKHLITATGQRVTLRCSPRSGDLSVYWYQQSLDQGLQFLIQYYNGEERAKGNILERFSAQQFPDLHSELNLSSLELGDSALYFCASSSTDTQYFGPGTRLTVL.

CDR3 in DNA: TGCGCCAGCAGCCGGGACAGGGGTACTAATGAAAAACTGTTTTTT. Amino acid sequence: CASSRDRGTNEKLFF. The chain has TRBV5-1 and TRBJ1-4, with 10 positions matching TRBD1. The CDR3 totals 15 residues. Germline V lookup: CDR1 SGHRS, CDR2 YFSETQ. J gave up 2 bases and V 4 bases, and 2 bases lay outside the gene matches.

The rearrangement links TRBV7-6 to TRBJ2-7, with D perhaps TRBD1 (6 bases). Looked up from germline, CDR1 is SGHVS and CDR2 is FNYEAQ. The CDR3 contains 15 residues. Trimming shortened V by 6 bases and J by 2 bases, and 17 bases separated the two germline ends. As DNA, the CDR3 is TGTGCCAGCAGTCACCTCAGGGGAACCCCCTACGAGCAGTACTTC. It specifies CASSHLRGTPYEQYF.

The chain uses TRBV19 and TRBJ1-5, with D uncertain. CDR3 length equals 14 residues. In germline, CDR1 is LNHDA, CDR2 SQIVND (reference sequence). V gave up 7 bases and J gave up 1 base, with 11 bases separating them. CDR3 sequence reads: CASKNVESNQPQHF. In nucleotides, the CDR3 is TGTGCCAGTAAGAACGTAGAAAGCAATCAGCCCCAGCATTTT. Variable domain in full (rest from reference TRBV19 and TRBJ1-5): DGGITQSPKYLFRKEGQNVTLSCEQNLNHDAMYWYRQDPGQGLRLIYYSQIVNDFQKGDIAEGYSVSREKKESFPLTVTSAQKNPTAFYLCASKNVESNQPQHFGDGTRLSIL.